This T cell receptor beta chain was profiled in a study of beta chain features in type 1 diabetes. General study findings and limits: Within each of all four CD4+ subsets, Type 1 diabetes patients had TCRB CDR3s that were moderately but significantly shorter. A closer apparent resemblance between naive, central memory and Treg TCRB repertoires was seen in patients than in healthy donors.

This clone was recorded a few times. Its antigen remains unidentified. Every bit of the isolated RNA underwent reverse transcription, so sequencing read expressed TCRB transcripts. Method: immunoSEQ multiplex PCR; TCRdb's copy keeps in-frame clones and lacks some. The repertoire consists of about 340,000 clones, with 13% occurring once and the leading ten covering roughly 0.016%. Germline V gene data show CDR1 as LNHNV and CDR2 as YYDKDF (reference sequence). CDR3 length: 12 residues. Trimming stripped 5 bases from V and 6 bases from J, with 9 bases between. Isolation of CD4+ naive, central memory, regulatory and stem cell-like memory cells was achieved by sorting via CD45RO/CCR7/CD25/CD127/CD95/CD27.

This TCR was recovered from a woman in her late teens or twenties with type 1 diabetes. What was sequenced was naive CD4+ T cells from blood. The V and J genes are TRBV15 and TRBJ2-3; D remains ambiguous. The CDR3 DNA sequence: TGTGCCACCAGCTACTATAAGGATACGCAGTATTTT. The encoded protein is CATSYYKDTQYF.